These T cell receptor beta chains were read from a single sample in a study of graft-versus-host responses after intestinal transplantation. Their cognate antigens are unknown. This table comes from immunoSEQ multiplex PCR, and its TCRdb copy is limited to in-frame clones, with some not included. The sample includes 95,000 to 110,000 clones, 80% to 95% seen only once; the top ten take more than 0.95%. Source: unstimulated CD8+ T cells sorted from spleen or lymph node cells, taken before intestinal transplant. The receptors derive from a human donor who received an intestinal transplant. Each CDR3 is given with its conserved first and last residue. The D gene is left open where the match is weak. Size is omitted from some rows. Given values are once, few, many or a class for expanded clones.

clone size | D gene | J gene | V gene | CDR3 protein | CDR3 DNA
. | . | TRBJ2-3 | TRBV6-1 | CASSEGLTSSTDTQYF | TGTGCCAGCAGTGAAGGGTTGACATCTAGCACAGATACGCAGTATTTT
. | TRBD1 | TRBJ1-4 | TRBV5-1 | CASSLAPVQGTGENEKLFF | TGCGCCAGCAGCTTGGCCCCAGTTCAAGGGACAGGGGAGAATGAAAAACTGTTTTTT
. | TRBD1 | TRBJ1-1 | TRBV7-8 | CASSRQGRDTEAFF | TGTGCCAGCAGCCGACAGGGGAGGGACACTGAAGCTTTCTTT
. | TRBD1 | TRBJ2-7 | TRBV10-3 | CAISGQGTYEQYF | TGTGCCATCTCGGGACAGGGGACCTACGAGCAGTACTTC
. | . | TRBJ1-2 | TRBV15 | CATSIRTFDGYTF | TGTGCCACCAGCATTAGGACGTTCGATGGCTACACCTTC
once | . | TRBJ2-7 | TRBV7-6 | CASSLAQGGSYEQYF | TGTGCCAGCAGCTTAGCGCAGGGTGGCTCCTACGAGCAGTACTTC
. | . | TRBJ1-5 | TRBV27 | CASRGAGQPQHF | TGTGCCAGCAGGGGGGCGGGTCAGCCCCAGCATTTT
. | TRBD2 | TRBJ2-5 | TRBV4-1 | CASSHVRGGLSRETQYF | TGCGCCAGCAGCCATGTTCGGGGGGGCCTTAGTAGAGAGACCCAGTACTTC
. | TRBD2 | TRBJ2-1 | TRBV7-6 | CASSLHGTSGGLSSYNEQFF | TGTGCCAGCAGTTTACACGGGACTAGCGGGGGACTTAGCTCCTACAATGAGCAGTTCTTC
. | . | TRBJ2-5 | TRBV27 | CASSFHNQETQYF | TGTGCCAGCAGTTTCCACAACCAAGAGACCCAGTACTTC
. | TRBD1 | TRBJ1-1 | TRBV9 | CASSPTGDTEAFF | TGTGCCAGCAGCCCCACAGGGGACACTGAAGCTTTCTTT
. | . | TRBJ2-3 | TRBV11-2 | CASSLPPTDTQYF | TGTGCCAGCAGCTTACCCCCCACAGATACGCAGTATTTT
once | . | TRBJ1-1 | TRBV9 | CASSTGMNTEAFF | TGTGCCAGCAGCACGGGGATGAACACTGAAGCTTTCTTT
. | . | TRBJ2-2 | TRBV19 | CASSDHATGELFF | TGTGCCAGTAGTGACCATGCCACCGGGGAGCTGTTTTTT
. | . | TRBJ2-3 | TRBV4-1 | CASSHRVKGGRHPDTQYF | TGCGCCAGCAGCCACCGAGTTAAAGGGGGGAGACACCCAGATACGCAGTATTTT
. | . | TRBJ2-1 | TRBV5-1 | CASSLAGGPTVTNNEQFF | TGCGCCAGCAGCTTGGCCGGCGGGCCGACCGTTACCAACAATGAGCAGTTCTTC
. | TRBD2 | TRBJ2-3 | TRBV19 | CASQGTSGLTDTQYF | TGTGCCAGCCAAGGGACTAGCGGGCTTACAGATACGCAGTATTTT
. | TRBD1 | TRBJ2-7 | TRBV27 | CATGWTGPFGQYF | TGTGCCACAGGCTGGACAGGGCCATTCGGGCAGTACTTC
. | . | TRBJ2-1 | TRBV30 | CACPTGLSSYNEQFF | TGTGCCTGTCCAACAGGGCTCAGCTCCTACAATGAGCAGTTCTTC
. | . | TRBJ2-1 | TRBV29-1 | CSVDGVSYNEQFF | TGCAGCGTGGACGGGGTCTCCTACAATGAGCAGTTCTTC
. | . | TRBJ2-5 | TRBV7-6 | CASSPQTDGPRYF | TGTGCCAGCAGCCCCCAAACCGACGGCCCTAGGTACTTC
. | . | TRBJ1-6 | TRBV14 | CASSQDAGIQAPLHF | TGTGCCAGCAGCCAAGATGCCGGGATCCAAGCACCCCTCCACTTT
. | . | TRBJ1-5 | TRBV6-1 | CASSDFSEQGSNQPQHF | TGTGCCAGCAGTGATTTCTCAGAACAGGGAAGCAATCAGCCCCAGCATTTT
once | . | TRBJ2-1 | TRBV11-2 | CASVGDAHYNEQFF | TGTGCCAGCGTGGGTGACGCCCACTACAATGAGCAGTTCTTC
. | . | TRBJ1-5 | TRBV4-1 | CASSQEPGALFSNQPQHF | TGCGCCAGCAGCCAAGAACCCGGGGCCTTATTTAGCAATCAGCCCCAGCATTTT
. | TRBD1 | TRBJ2-2 | TRBV5-1 | CASSLGQGATGELFF | TGCGCCAGCAGCTTGGGTCAGGGGGCCACCGGGGAGCTGTTTTTT
. | . | TRBJ2-7 | TRBV4-2 | CASSGAGRVYEQYF | TGTGCCAGCAGCGGGGCGGGGCGGGTATACGAGCAGTACTTC
few | . | TRBJ1-2 | TRBV10-3 | CAISAGFSEDGYTF | TGTGCCATCAGTGCAGGGTTCTCGGAGGATGGCTACACCTTC
. | TRBD1 | TRBJ1-6 | TRBV15 | CATSRVRDRGMSPLHF | TGTGCCACCAGCAGAGTCCGGGACAGGGGGATGTCACCCCTCCACTTT
. | . | TRBJ1-5 | TRBV30 | CAWTYQASNQPQHF | TGTGCCTGGACGTACCAGGCTAGCAATCAGCCCCAGCATTTT
. | . | TRBJ2-1 | TRBV4-1 | CASSQDPGPYNEQFF | TGCGCCAGCAGCCAAGATCCGGGCCCCTACAATGAGCAGTTCTTC
few | . | TRBJ1-4 | TRBV2 | CASSEVDRFWRSTNEKLFF | TGTGCCAGCAGTGAGGTAGACAGGTTTTGGCGGTCAACTAATGAAAAACTGTTTTTT
. | TRBD1 | TRBJ1-6 | TRBV30 | CAWSEGRGNSPLHF | TGTGCCTGGAGTGAGGGCAGGGGGAATTCACCCCTCCACTTT
. | . | TRBJ1-2 | TRBV5-1 | CASSLAENYGYTF | TGCGCCAGCAGCTTGGCGGAAAACTATGGCTACACCTTC
. | TRBD1 | TRBJ1-2 | TRBV27 | CASSLTGGRGYTF | TGTGCCAGCAGTTTAACAGGGGGCCGGGGCTACACCTTC
. | TRBD2 | TRBJ2-3 | TRBV7-8 | CASSLGAGGHTDTQYF | TGTGCCAGCAGCTTAGGGGCGGGGGGGCACACAGATACGCAGTATTTT
. | . | TRBJ2-7 | TRBV7-9 | CASSLVPGATYEQYF | TGTGCCAGCAGCTTAGTACCGGGGGCCACCTACGAGCAGTACTTC
. | . | TRBJ1-5 | TRBV4-1 | CASSQVRVVGNQPQHF | TGCGCCAGCAGCCAAGTAAGGGTCGTAGGCAATCAGCCCCAGCATTTT
. | . | TRBJ1-1 | TRBV27 | CASSLGTPGGTEAFF | TGTGCCAGCAGTCTGGGGACCCCCGGGGGGACTGAAGCTTTCTTT
. | . | TRBJ1-2 | TRBV5-1 | CASSSYGAVGYGYTF | TGCGCCAGCAGCTCCTACGGGGCGGTAGGCTATGGCTACACCTTC
. | . | TRBJ1-5 | TRBV2 | CASSLTDYNSNQPQHF | TGTGCCAGCAGTTTGACTGATTACAATAGCAATCAGCCCCAGCATTTT
. | TRBD1 | TRBJ1-6 | TRBV6-1 | CASSTNRGSPLHF | TGTGCCAGCAGTACAAACAGGGGTTCACCCCTCCACTTT
. | . | TRBJ1-1 | TRBV23-1 | CASSLQTGTNTEAFF | TGCGCCAGCAGTCTACAGACAGGTACAAACACTGAAGCTTTCTTT
. | . | TRBJ1-6 | TRBV20-1 | CSARESRALHF | TGCAGTGCTAGAGAGAGTAGGGCCCTCCACTTT
once | TRBD2 | TRBJ2-3 | TRBV6-6 | CASSRRGENGHTQYF | TGTGCCAGCAGCCGTCGGGGGGAGAACGGTCATACGCAGTATTTT
once | TRBD2 | TRBJ2-1 | TRBV19 | CASKLAGDYNEQFF | TGTGCCAGTAAACTAGCGGGGGATTACAATGAGCAGTTCTTC
. | TRBD2 | TRBJ2-1 | TRBV19 | CASSIESGGTNEQFF | TGTGCCAGTAGTATTGAGAGCGGGGGCACGAATGAGCAGTTCTTC
. | . | TRBJ2-1 | TRBV27 | CASSLNPDEQFF | TGTGCCAGCAGTTTAAATCCCGATGAGCAGTTCTTC
once | . | TRBJ1-2 | TRBV14 | CASSHGGALLHYGYTF | TGTGCCAGCAGCCACGGGGGCGCCCTCTTGCACTATGGCTACACCTTC
. | . | TRBJ2-2 | TRBV7-6 | CASSPWTGMGGELFF | TGTGCCAGCAGCCCCTGGACGGGCATGGGCGGGGAGCTGTTTTTT
. | TRBD2 | TRBJ2-1 | TRBV27 | CASSLSPSGGTIVFF | TGTGCCAGCAGTTTATCGCCTAGCGGGGGGACCATTGTGTTCTTC
. | . | TRBJ1-1 | TRBV4-1 | CASSQEVVGGNTEAFF | TGCGCCAGCAGCCAAGAAGTTGTCGGGGGGAACACTGAAGCTTTCTTT
. | . | TRBJ2-3 | TRBV10-1 | CASSESFWATDTQYF | TGCGCCAGCAGTGAGTCGTTCTGGGCCACAGATACGCAGTATTTT
few | . | TRBJ1-4 | TRBV19 | CASSLRTVDEEKLFF | TGTGCCAGTAGTCTGCGGACGGTTGATGAAGAAAAACTGTTTTTT
. | . | TRBJ1-2 | TRBV7-8 | CASSFGSLYGYTF | TGTGCCAGCAGCTTCGGCTCTCTCTATGGCTACACCTTC
few | TRBD2 | TRBJ2-2 | TRBV27 | CASSLLAGGTGELFF | TGTGCCAGCAGTTTATTAGCGGGGGGCACCGGGGAGCTGTTTTTT
. | TRBD1 | TRBJ1-4 | TRBV27 | CASRRDSSNEKLFF | TGTGCCAGCAGGAGGGACAGCTCTAATGAAAAACTGTTTTTT
. | TRBD2 | TRBJ2-5 | TRBV19 | CASTRGGDETQYF | TGTGCCAGTACCCGGGGGGGCGATGAGACCCAGTACTTC
. | TRBD2 | TRBJ2-5 | TRBV7-6 | CASSQTSGAIQETQYF | TGTGCCAGCAGCCAGACTAGCGGGGCGATCCAAGAGACCCAGTACTTC
. | . | TRBJ2-7 | TRBV27 | CASSLRGIGIYEQYF | TGTGCCAGCAGTCTCCGAGGGATAGGAATATACGAGCAGTACTTC